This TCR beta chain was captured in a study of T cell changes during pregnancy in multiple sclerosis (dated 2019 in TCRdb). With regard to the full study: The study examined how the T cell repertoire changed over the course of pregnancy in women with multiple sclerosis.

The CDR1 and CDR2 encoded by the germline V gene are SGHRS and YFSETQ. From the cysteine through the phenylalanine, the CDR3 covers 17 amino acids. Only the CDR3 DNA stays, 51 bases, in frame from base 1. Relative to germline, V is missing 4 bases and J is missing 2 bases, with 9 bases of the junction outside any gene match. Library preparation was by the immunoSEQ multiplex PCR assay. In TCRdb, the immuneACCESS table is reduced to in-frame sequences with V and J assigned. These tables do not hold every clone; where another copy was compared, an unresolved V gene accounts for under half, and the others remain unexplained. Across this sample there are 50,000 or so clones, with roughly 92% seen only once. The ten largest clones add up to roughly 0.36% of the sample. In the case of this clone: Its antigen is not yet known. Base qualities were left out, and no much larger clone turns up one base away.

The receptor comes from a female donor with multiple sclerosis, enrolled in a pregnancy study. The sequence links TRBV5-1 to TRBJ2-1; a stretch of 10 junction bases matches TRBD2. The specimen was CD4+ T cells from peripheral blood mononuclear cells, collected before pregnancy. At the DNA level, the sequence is TGCGCCAGCAGCAGGGGCCTAGCGGGAGTGACCTACAATGAGCAGTTCTTC. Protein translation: CASSRGLAGVTYNEQFF.